These 20 T cell receptor beta chains came from one sample sequenced in a study of Graves' ophthalmopathy and Graves' hyperthyroidism. Scientists amplified the TCR beta CDR3 regions from RNA transcripts. The authors performed first-round RT-PCR with HTBI primers and then a second-round multiplex PCR. TCRdb called the multiplex PCR reads again in MiXCR, with one record for every CDR3 protein. This sample yields 450,000 or so distinct CDR3 sequences, of which about an eighth are seen a single time; 9.8% belongs to the top ten. Source material: blood. The receptor set was obtained from a woman aged 25 to 39 with Graves' ophthalmopathy.

V and J are TRBV28 and TRBJ2-5; the D is unclear. The CDR3 totals 14 residues. The V gene lost 5 bases and the J gene lost 1 base, with 11 bases spanning the gap. Germline loops: CDR1 MDHEN, CDR2 SYDVKM. For the CDR3, the DNA is TGTGCCAGCAGTCCCCCCGCACCCCAAGAGACCCAGTACTTC. Protein: CASSPPAPQETQYF.

This clonotype was detected only a few times. The chain joins TRBV12-3 or TRBV12-4 to TRBJ1-1, with D possibly being TRBD1 (5 bases). CDR3 length equals 15 residues. The V end lost 6 bases, the J end lost 4 bases, and 18 bases lay between the germline ends. The CDR3 loop is CASSLFRRRGTEAFF. The CDR3 region has the DNA TGTGCCAGCAGCCTCTTTCGGAGGAGGGGCACTGAAGCTTTCTTT.

This clonotype has at least ten counts. The chain carries TRBV20-1 and TRBJ1-1; 9 nucleotides match TRBD1. After removal of 6 bases from V and 0 bases from J, the junction contained 5 bases not matched to a gene. Germline lookup yields CDR1 DFQATT and CDR2 SNEGSKA (reference sequence). CDR3 length equals 14 residues. For the CDR3, the DNA is TGCAGTGCAGGGACAGGGTTCATGAACACTGAAGCTTTCTTT. This codes for CSAGTGFMNTEAFF.

This chain links TRBV11-2 with TRBJ1-1, with D possibly matching TRBD1 (6 bases). The CDR3 covers 16 residues. Germline V gene lookup returns CDR1 SGHAT and CDR2 FQNNGV. Trimming removed 5 bases at V and 5 bases at J, with 21 bases between. In nucleotides, the CDR3 is TGTGCCAGCAGCCCGTCATACAGGGCGCGGGGGACTGAAGCTTTCTTT. Its protein is CASSPSYRARGTEAFF.

This clonotype has ten or more counts. J is TRBJ2-7 and V is TRBV28; 8 nucleotides agree with TRBD1. With 5 bases clipped from V and 0 bases from J, the junction kept 6 bases outside the gene matches. The length of the CDR3 is 15 residues. The germline CDR1 and CDR2 sequences are MDHEN and SYDVKM. The CDR3 sequence: CASSLDQGASYEQYF. The CDR3 DNA is TGTGCCAGCAGTCTGGACCAGGGGGCCTCCTACGAGCAGTACTTC.

The chain joins TRBV5-1 to TRBJ2-5; TRBD1 agrees at 12 bases. V shed 4 bases, J shed 5 bases, and the junction held 9 bases outside the gene matches. The CDR3 consists of 16 residues. Germline loops: CDR1 SGHRS, CDR2 YFSETQ. This chain's CDR3 is CASSQGQGAGQETQYF. The CDR3 DNA reads as TGCGCCAGCAGCCAGGGACAGGGGGCCGGTCAGGAGACCCAGTACTTC.

About this clonotype: It may be a read error: a sequence one base away is much more abundant. The chain's CDR3 is CASSTAGQPRHF. CDR3 nucleotide sequence: TGTGCCAGCAGTACTGCGGGGCAGCCCCGGCATTTT. J is TRBJ1-5 and V is TRBV2; D might be TRBD1 (5 bases). The CDR3 runs to 12 residues. The germline CDR1 and CDR2 sequences are SNHLY and FYNNEI.

The table lists this clonotype with many counts. The chain couples TRBV6-1 to TRBJ2-7; 8 bases match TRBD1. The CDR3 spans 14 residues. CDR1 is MNHNS, CDR2 SASEGT, per germline. With V trimmed by 6 bases and J by 5 bases, 9 bases remained unmatched. The CDR3 DNA follows: TGTGCCAGCAGGCAGGGGACAGGCCCCGACGAGCAGTACTTC. Translation: CASRQGTGPDEQYF.

This clonotype was found many times. The chain combines TRBV29-1 with TRBJ1-1; 9 bases are a match to TRBD1. J was trimmed by 5 bases and V by 7 bases; bases with no gene match: 5. The CDR3 length is 12 residues. CDR1 and CDR2 (germline): SQVTM, ANQGSEA. CDR3 amino acids: CSADRGITEAFF. In nucleotides, the CDR3 is TGCAGCGCAGACAGGGGGATTACTGAAGCTTTCTTT.

This clonotype has a count of ten or more. The chain is built from TRBV28 and TRBJ1-5; D may be TRBD1 (5 bases). CDR3 length equals 14 residues. The germline CDR1 and CDR2 sequences are MDHEN and SYDVKM. Trimming removed 3 bases at V and 11 bases at J, with 17 bases between. CDR3 sequence reads: CASSFPGGSSAQHF. The DNA for the CDR3 is TGTGCCAGCAGTTTCCCCGGGGGAAGCTCAGCCCAGCATTTT. Together with reference TRBV28 and TRBJ1-5, the CDR3 gives the full variable domain: DVKVTQSSRYLVKRTGEKVFLECVQDMDHENMFWYRQDPGLGLRLIYFSYDVKMKEKGDIPEGYSVSREKKERFSLILESASTNQTSMYLCASSFPGGSSAQHFGDGTRLSIL.

At least ten counts were recorded for this clonotype. The chain has TRBV20-1 and TRBJ2-5; TRBD2 might be the D (6 bases). The CDR3 totals 12 residues. Deletions cut 1 base from V and 9 bases from J, with 12 bases between. Germline V gene sequence: CDR1 DFQATT, CDR2 SNEGSKA (reference sequence). Here the CDR3 DNA reads TGCAGTGCTAGAGGAGCGGGCCGGGCCCAGTACTTC. The encoded protein is CSARGAGRAQYF.

For this clonotype: A much larger clone differs by one base, so this may be a read error. V and J are TRBV30 and TRBJ1-6; the D is unclear. The length of the CDR3 is 15 residues. Germline CDR1 and CDR2: GTSNPN and SVGIG (reference sequence). In DNA form, the CDR3 reads TGTGCCTGGAAGAAAGTGGCGTCCCTAAATTCACACCTCCACTTT. Amino acids: CAWKKVASLNSHLHF. The entire variable domain, with the rest obtained from reference TRBV30 and TRBJ1-6, is as follows: SQTIHQWPATLVQPVGSPLSLECTVEGTSNPNLYWYRQAAGRGLQLLFYSVGIGQISSEVPQNLSASRPQDRQFILSSKKLLLSDSGFYLCAWKKVASLNSHLHFGNGTRLTVT.

This clonotype has ten or more counts. The chain uses TRBV28 and TRBJ2-7; 9 bases map to TRBD1. The V gene's germline CDR1 is MDHEN and CDR2 SYDVKM. The ends lost 6 bases at V and 4 bases at J; junction bases unmatched: 13. CDR3 length: 16 residues. The CDR3 DNA is TGTGCCAGCAGCTATACCGGGACAGGGCTTGCGTACGAGCAGTACTTC. As protein: CASSYTGTGLAYEQYF.

The chain uses TRBV11-1 and TRBJ2-6, with 11 positions matching TRBD2. CDR1 and CDR2 from the germline V gene are SGHAT and FQDESV (reference sequence). The CDR3 consists of 18 residues. The junction had 10 bases not matched to a gene; V was cut back by 5 bases and J by 4 bases. The CDR3 loop reads CASSRLAGSTAGANVLTF. CDR3 coding DNA: TGTGCCAGCAGCAGACTAGCGGGGTCCACCGCGGGGGCCAACGTCCTGACTTTC.

Many counts were recorded for this clonotype. The chain joins TRBV14 to TRBJ1-5; D is ambiguous. This CDR3 is built from 13 residues. CDR1 and CDR2 (germline): SGHDN, FVKESK. Trimming left V 1 base short and J 9 bases short, with 10 bases between. CDR3 sequence: CASSQVSSGPQHF. As DNA, the CDR3 is TGTGCCAGCAGCCAAGTCAGCTCGGGGCCCCAGCATTTT.

This clonotype has a handful of counts. The chain is built from TRBV4-1 and TRBJ2-2; D is uncertain. The CDR3 runs to 14 residues. Per the germline V gene, CDR1 is MGHRA and CDR2 is YSYEKL. Trimming took 4 bases from V and 2 from J, leaving 8 bases between them. CDR3 loop: CASSPWENTGELFF. The CDR3, as DNA: TGCGCCAGCAGCCCCTGGGAAAACACCGGGGAGCTGTTTTTT.

This clonotype has at least ten counts. The CDR3 DNA reads TGCAGCGTAAAACAGGGGGACTATGGCTACACCTTC. Protein: CSVKQGDYGYTF. V usage is TRBV29-1 and J usage is TRBJ1-2; TRBD1 agrees at 8 bases. CDR3 length: 12 amino acids. V lost 6 bases and J lost 3; bases outside the gene matches: 3. Germline assignment: CDR1 SQVTM and CDR2 ANQGSEA.

This clonotype was seen at least ten times. The rearrangement uses TRBV28 and TRBJ2-7; 9 bases are a match to TRBD1. The V segment lost 6 bases and the J segment 7 bases; nucleotides outside the gene matches: 10. The CDR3 is 14 amino acids. Germline V gene lookup returns CDR1 MDHEN and CDR2 SYDVKM. The CDR3 DNA follows: TGTGCCAGCAGCAACGACAGGGGGACTGGTGAGCAGTACTTC. This encodes CASSNDRGTGEQYF.

This clonotype was picked up many times. This rearrangement joins TRBV20-1 to TRBJ1-1; no reliable D call. The CDR3 has 9 amino acids. Per germline, CDR1 DFQATT and CDR2 SNEGSKA (reference sequence). In DNA form, the CDR3 reads TGCTCCAGAAACACTGAAGCTTTCTTT. As protein: CSRNTEAFF.

Of note for this clonotype: A single base separates this from a much larger clone, so it may be a read error. The chain combines TRBV12-3 or TRBV12-4 with TRBJ2-2; no firm D call. The CDR3 spans 15 residues. The CDR3: CVSTTSRSGTGELFF. CDR3 nucleotides: TGTGTCAGCACCACATCTAGGTCGGGCACCGGGGAGCTGTTTTTT.